Each of the 3 T cell receptor beta chains below was sequenced from the same sample in a study of T-cell reconstitution after alpha-beta-depleted transplantation in children. TCRbeta library construction was performed incorporating unique molecular identifiers. TCRdb reanalysed the PCR reads using MiXCR and keeps one entry per CDR3 protein. The sample has about 980,000 distinct CDR3 sequences, roughly 29% seen once. The specimen comprised PBMCs, mostly from graft donor cells, sampled 360 days after TCRalphabeta/CD19-depleted stem cell transplant. Source of these receptors: a boy less than two years old who had a stem cell transplant for SCID, so the T cells may come from the graft donor.

This clonotype was detected a few times. This chain uses TRBV5-1 with TRBJ2-5; 10 bases are shared with TRBD2. The CDR3 runs to 15 residues. The V gene end was trimmed by 1 base and the J gene end by 3 bases; junction bases not matched to a gene: 3. Per germline, CDR1 SGHRS and CDR2 YFSETQ. CDR3 sequence (DNA): TGCGCCAGCAGCTTGACTAGCGGGGTTAAAGAGACCCAGTACTTC. Protein product: CASSLTSGVKETQYF.

The chain employs TRBV5-1 and TRBJ1-1; D is unclear. Germline CDR1 reads SGHRS; CDR2 reads YFSETQ. The length of the CDR3 is 19 residues. The V end was cut by 0 bases, the J end by 0 bases, with 21 bases between. This chain's CDR3 is CASSLVYLRTATMNTEAFF. CDR3 in DNA: TGCGCCAGCAGCTTGGTTTATCTGCGGACCGCTACTATGAACACTGAAGCTTTCTTT.

The chain links TRBV4-2 to TRBJ1-5, with a possible D match to TRBD1 (5 bases). V was clipped by 0 bases and J by 5 bases, with 11 bases between them. Germline V gives CDR1 LGHNA, CDR2 YNFKEQ. The CDR3 is 15 residues long. CDR3 amino acids: CASSQDGTVDQPQHF. The DNA for the CDR3 is TGTGCCAGCAGCCAAGATGGGACGGTTGATCAGCCCCAGCATTTT.